The entry below gives a single T cell receptor beta chain sequence along with its context. In the authors' workflow: Estimates of nucleated cell counts were drawn from the amplification of reference gene primers. This table comes from immunoSEQ multiplex PCR, and its TCRdb copy is limited to in-frame clones, with some not included. Clonal size and the V and J genes are those of that table, whereas D and trimming came from the DNA. Among more than 90,000 clones listed, roughly 85% were seen once. The sample comes from a study of blood T cell repertoires in COVID-19. The overall study: Samples taken during acute and convalescent COVID-19 were collected in the United States, Italy and Spain. PBMCs, B-cell-depleted T cells, or T cells provided the cDNA or gDNA that made up the material.

Trimming left V 2 bases short and J 4 bases short, with 9 bases between. This CDR3 has 14 amino acids. The source is a woman in her seventies with active or convalescent COVID-19. This chain joins TRBV23-1 and TRBJ1-5, with a weak D call TRBD1 (5 bases). TRBV23-1 is an ORF, with its function uncertain. What was sequenced was peripheral blood. CDR3 region: CASSQRQRNQPQHF. CDR3 DNA sequence: TGCGCCAGCAGTCAAAGACAGAGAAATCAGCCCCAGCATTTT.